The source of this T cell receptor beta chain is a study of blood T cell repertoires in COVID-19. Only in-frame clones appear in the TCRdb table, and some are missing; sequencing was by immunoSEQ multiplex PCR. Among 200,000 or so clones listed, approximately 91% were seen once. Per germline, CDR1 SNHLY and CDR2 FYNNEI. This CDR3 has 15 amino acids. The V segment lost 7 bases and the J segment 5 bases; nucleotides outside the gene matches: 11. This sequence was found in a man aged 65 to 85 with active or convalescent COVID-19. The chain employs TRBV2 and TRBJ1-1; 9 nucleotides align to TRBD1. Sample: peripheral blood. The CDR3 DNA reads TGTGCCAGCACTTTAGGGGACAGGGTCCGTACTGAAGCTTTCTTT. It encodes CASTLGDRVRTEAFF.